One and the same sample provided the 7 T cell receptor beta chains below, sequenced in a study of CD8+CD57+ T cells in acquired aplastic anemia. Genomic DNA templated the TCR beta VDJ and CDR3 profiling. One entry per CDR3 protein, called by TCRdb with MiXCR from the reads. The sample holds about 160,000 distinct CDR3 sequences; 40% to 60% are singletons and the top ten take roughly 29%. CD8+CD57+ cell expansion had been shown by flow cytometry in patients chosen for sequencing. What was sequenced was sorted CD4+, CD8+, or CD8+CD57+ T cells (not recorded which) from PBMCs. The receptors originated from a human donor with aplastic anemia.

V is TRBV2 and J is TRBJ1-1; TRBD1 is a possible D gene (6 bases). The CDR3 totals 15 residues. The germline V gene has CDR1 SNHLY and CDR2 FYNNEI. V was cut by 0 bases and J by 0 bases, with 8 bases left in between. The CDR3 loop is CASSEARGLNTEAFF. The CDR3 DNA sequence: TGTGCCAGCAGTGAAGCGAGGGGGTTGAACACTGAAGCTTTCTTT.

This clonotype has just one count. This chain links TRBV5-1 with TRBJ2-1; 7 positions match TRBD2. The V gene's germline CDR1 is SGHRS and CDR2 YFSETQ. This CDR3 comprises 11 residues. V trimming: 7 bases; J trimming: 9 bases; junction bases outside the gene matches: 4. This CDR3 reads CASGRAGEQFF. The CDR3 DNA reads as TGCGCCAGCGGGAGGGCCGGTGAGCAGTTCTTC.

J is TRBJ2-7 and V is TRBV20-1; D is unresolved. Deletions cut 5 bases from V and 3 bases from J, with 14 bases between. This CDR3 has 13 residues. Looked up from germline, CDR1 is DFQATT and CDR2 is SNEGSKA (reference sequence). The CDR3 protein is CSALRSTNYEQYF. CDR3 coding DNA: TGCAGTGCTCTAAGGTCTACCAACTACGAGCAGTACTTC.

This clonotype appeared many times. This rearrangement joins TRBV29-1 to TRBJ2-2, with D possibly being TRBD2 (6 bases). The germline gives CDR1 SQVTM, CDR2 ANQGSEA. This CDR3 comprises 14 residues. Trimming pared 2 bases from V and 4 bases from J, leaving 11 bases between. Here the CDR3 DNA reads TGCAGCGTTGAATCTGGGACTCGCACCGGGGAGCTGTTTTTT. Protein product: CSVESGTRTGELFF.

This clonotype was counted only a few times. The chain carries TRBV2 and TRBJ2-7; TRBD2 matches 7 bases. Germline lookup yields CDR1 SNHLY and CDR2 FYNNEI. The CDR3 contains 12 residues. The V and J ends lost 8 bases and 5 bases, in that order; junction bases with no gene match: 6. The CDR3, as DNA: TGTGCCAGCGTCCAGCGGGGAAACGAGCAGTACTTC. Amino acid sequence: CASVQRGNEQYF.

This clonotype was counted at least ten times. The chain is built from TRBV5-6 and TRBJ1-1; 8 nucleotides line up with TRBD1. Looked up from germline, CDR1 is SGHDT and CDR2 is YYEEEE. Trimming cost V 3 bases and J 0 bases; bases outside gene matches: 1. This CDR3 has 14 amino acids. The CDR3 sequence is CASSSTGVNTEAFF. CDR3 sequence (DNA): TGTGCCAGCAGCTCGACAGGGGTGAACACTGAAGCTTTCTTT.

This clonotype has a count of ten or more. V usage is TRBV19 and J usage is TRBJ2-7; TRBD1 might be the D (8 bases). Germline values: CDR1 LNHDA, CDR2 SQIVND (reference sequence). There are 14 residues in the CDR3. V was clipped by 5 bases and J by 4 bases, with 15 bases between them. CDR3 DNA sequence: TGTGCCAGTAGTCCAGACAGGGGAGGGTACGAGCAGTACTTC. Translating it yields CASSPDRGGYEQYF. Combining the CDR3 with reference TRBV19 and TRBJ2-7 gives the whole variable domain DGGITQSPKYLFRKEGQNVTLSCEQNLNHDAMYWYRQDPGQGLRLIYYSQIVNDFQKGDIAEGYSVSREKKESFPLTVTSAQKNPTAFYLCASSPDRGGYEQYFGPGTRLTVT.